The T cell receptor beta chain described here comes from a study of blood T cell repertoires in COVID-19. The CDR3 has 15 amino acids. From germline, CDR1 is SGHVS and CDR2 FNYEAQ. V dropped 5 bases and J dropped 5; count of bases not matched to a gene: 5. The data were produced by immunoSEQ multiplex PCR, yet TCRdb's version contains in-frame clones alone and is incomplete. In the table there are about 300,000 clones, approximately 90% of which are singletons. Sample: peripheral blood. The clonotype was recovered from a woman in her twenties or thirties with COVID-19, enrolled during active disease. J is TRBJ2-1 and V is TRBV7-6; TRBD2 matches at 11 bases. CDR3 sequence reads: CASSRGTSGNNEQFF. CDR3 DNA sequence: TGTGCCAGCAGCCGCGGGACTAGCGGAAACAATGAGCAGTTCTTC.